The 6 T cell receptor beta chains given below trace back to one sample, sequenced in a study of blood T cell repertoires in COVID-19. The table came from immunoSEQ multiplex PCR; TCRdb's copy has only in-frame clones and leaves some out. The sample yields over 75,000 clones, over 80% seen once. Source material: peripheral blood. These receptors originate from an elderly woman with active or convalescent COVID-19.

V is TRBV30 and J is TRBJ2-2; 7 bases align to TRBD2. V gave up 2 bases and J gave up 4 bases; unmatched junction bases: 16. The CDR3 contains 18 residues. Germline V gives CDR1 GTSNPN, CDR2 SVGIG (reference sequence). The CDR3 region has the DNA TGTGCCTGGAGTCTGTCAATCCCGGGACTATCCTTCACCGGGGAGCTGTTTTTT. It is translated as CAWSLSIPGLSFTGELFF.

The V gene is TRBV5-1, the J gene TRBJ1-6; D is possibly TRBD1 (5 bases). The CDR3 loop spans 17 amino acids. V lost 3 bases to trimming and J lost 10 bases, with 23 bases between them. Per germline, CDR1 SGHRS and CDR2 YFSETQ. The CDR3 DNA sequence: TGCGCCAGCAGCTCCCGGCTTGGAGGGGATAACAAATCACCCCTCCACTTT. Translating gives CASSSRLGGDNKSPLHF.

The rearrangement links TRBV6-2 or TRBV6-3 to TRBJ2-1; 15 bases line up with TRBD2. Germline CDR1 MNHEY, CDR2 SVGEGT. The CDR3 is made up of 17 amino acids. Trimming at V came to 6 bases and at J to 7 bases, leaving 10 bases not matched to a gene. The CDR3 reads CASRPRTSGRAWNEQFF. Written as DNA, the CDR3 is TGTGCCAGCAGACCTAGGACTAGCGGGAGGGCATGGAATGAGCAGTTCTTC.

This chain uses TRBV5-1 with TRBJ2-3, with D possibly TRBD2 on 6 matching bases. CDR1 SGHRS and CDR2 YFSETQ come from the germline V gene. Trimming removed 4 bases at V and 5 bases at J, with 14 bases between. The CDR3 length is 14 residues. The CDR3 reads CASSPVGGQDTQYF. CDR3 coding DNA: TGCGCCAGCAGCCCGGTCGGAGGGCAAGATACGCAGTATTTT.

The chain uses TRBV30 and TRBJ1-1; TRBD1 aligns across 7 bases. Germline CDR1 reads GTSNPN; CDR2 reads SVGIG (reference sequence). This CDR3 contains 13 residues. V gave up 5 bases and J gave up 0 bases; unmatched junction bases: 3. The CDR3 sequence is CAWSGTVNTEAFF. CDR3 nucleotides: TGTGCCTGGTCCGGGACAGTGAACACTGAAGCTTTCTTT. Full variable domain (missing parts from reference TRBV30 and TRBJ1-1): SQTIHQWPATLVQPVGSPLSLECTVEGTSNPNLYWYRQAAGRGLQLLFYSVGIGQISSEVPQNLSASRPQDRQFILSSKKLLLSDSGFYLCAWSGTVNTEAFFGQGTRLTVV.

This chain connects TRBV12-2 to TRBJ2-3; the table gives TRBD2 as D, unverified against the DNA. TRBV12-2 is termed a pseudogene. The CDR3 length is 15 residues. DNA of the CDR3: TGTGCAAGTCGCCCTACCCGGGAGGAGACAGATACGCAGTATTTT. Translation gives CASRPTREETDTQYF.